This T cell receptor beta chain was sequenced for a study of cytomegalovirus exposure and HLA in healthy donors. General observations from the study: In a later analysis, TCR beta V- and J-gene trimming showed a link to a missense DCLRE1C variant. Data from an earlier analysis indicated that most TCR beta V segments were productive either about 90% or about 30% of the time. TRBV6-2, TRBV6-3 and some other V segments were excluded as indistinguishable. Presence/absence analyses rested on an assumption that sequencing depth was roughly uniform across donors.

V gave up 0 bases and J gave up 6 bases; unmatched junction bases: 9. Germline V gene lookup returns CDR1 SQVTM and CDR2 ANQGSEA. The CDR3 runs 15 residues. Remarks on this clone: As yet, its antigen is unknown.

PCR involved 60 Vbeta and 13 Jbeta primers. Profiling relied on immunoSEQ multiplex PCR, and the TCRdb table lists in-frame clones only, not all of them. The data contain roughly 110,000 clones, around 71% of them seen just once; the ten biggest clones take up about 0.84%. This receptor was obtained from a boy between 10 and 17 years old in good health and CMV-seronegative. V is TRBV29-1 and J is TRBJ1-2; 8 positions match TRBD1. Sequences were obtained from PBMCs. The CDR3 sequence: CSVEDLGRGRDGYTF. The CDR3 bases are TGCAGCGTTGAAGATTTGGGCAGGGGGCGCGATGGCTACACCTTC.